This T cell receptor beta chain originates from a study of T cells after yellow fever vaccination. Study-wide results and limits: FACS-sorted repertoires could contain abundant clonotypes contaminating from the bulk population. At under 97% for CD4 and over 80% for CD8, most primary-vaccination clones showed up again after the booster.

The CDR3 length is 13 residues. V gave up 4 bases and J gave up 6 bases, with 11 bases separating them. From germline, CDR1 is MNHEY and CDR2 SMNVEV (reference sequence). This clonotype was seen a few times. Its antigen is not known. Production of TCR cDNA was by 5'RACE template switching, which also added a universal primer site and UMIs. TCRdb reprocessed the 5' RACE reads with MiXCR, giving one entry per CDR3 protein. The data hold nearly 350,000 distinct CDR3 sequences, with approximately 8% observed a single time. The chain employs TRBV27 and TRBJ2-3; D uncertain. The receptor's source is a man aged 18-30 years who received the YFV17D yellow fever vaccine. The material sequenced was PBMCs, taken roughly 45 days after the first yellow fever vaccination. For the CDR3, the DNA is TGTGCCAGCAGTTGGGCAACCTCCGATACGCAGTATTTT. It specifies CASSWATSDTQYF.